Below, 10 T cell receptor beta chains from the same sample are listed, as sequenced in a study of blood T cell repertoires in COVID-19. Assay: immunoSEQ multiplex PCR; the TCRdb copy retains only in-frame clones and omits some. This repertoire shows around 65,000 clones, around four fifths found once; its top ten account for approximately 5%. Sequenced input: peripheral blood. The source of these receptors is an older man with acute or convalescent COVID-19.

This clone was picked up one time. The CDR3 region is CASSLKSGTYNEQFF. The CDR3 coding sequence is TGTGCCAGCAGCTTAAAAAGCGGGACCTACAATGAGCAGTTCTTC. The V and J genes are TRBV7-2 and TRBJ2-1, with 7 nucleotides matching TRBD2. Germline assignment: CDR1 SGHTA and CDR2 FQGNSA. V trimming: 2 bases; J trimming: 2 bases; junction bases outside the gene matches: 3. The CDR3 runs 15 residues.

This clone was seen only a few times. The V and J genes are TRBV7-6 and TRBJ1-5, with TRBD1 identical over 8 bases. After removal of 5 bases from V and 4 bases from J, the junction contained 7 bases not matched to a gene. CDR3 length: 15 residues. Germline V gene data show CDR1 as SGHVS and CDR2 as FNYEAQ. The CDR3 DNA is TGTGCCAGCAGCACCGGGACAGGACTTAATCAGCCCCAGCATTTT. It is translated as CASSTGTGLNQPQHF.

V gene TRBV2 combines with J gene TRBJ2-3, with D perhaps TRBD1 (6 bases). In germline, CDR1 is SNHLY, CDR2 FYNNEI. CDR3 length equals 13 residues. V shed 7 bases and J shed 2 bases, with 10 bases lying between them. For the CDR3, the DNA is TGTGCCAGCACCCAGGGGACCACAGATACGCAGTATTTT. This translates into CASTQGTTDTQYF.

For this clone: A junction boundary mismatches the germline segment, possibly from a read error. The CDR3 region has the DNA TGTGCCAGCAGTTCGACAGGGAAGAGTAGTAGCGATCAGCCCCAGCATTTT. Protein product: CASSSTGKSSSDQPQHF. The chain joins TRBV28 to TRBJ1-5; 7 bases fit TRBD1. Looked up from germline, CDR1 is MDHEN and CDR2 is SYDVKM. This CDR3 is built from 17 residues.

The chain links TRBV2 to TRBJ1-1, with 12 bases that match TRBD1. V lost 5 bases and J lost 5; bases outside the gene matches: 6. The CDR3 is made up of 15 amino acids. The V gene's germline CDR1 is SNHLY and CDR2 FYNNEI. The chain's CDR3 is CASSWGQGAGTEAFF. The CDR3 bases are TGTGCCAGCAGTTGGGGACAGGGGGCGGGAACTGAAGCTTTCTTT. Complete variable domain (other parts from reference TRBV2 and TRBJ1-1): EPEVTQTPSHQVTQMGQEVILRCVPISNHLYFYWYRQILGQKVEFLVSFYNNEISEKSEIFDDQFSVERPDGSNFTLKIRSTKLEDSAMYFCASSWGQGAGTEAFFGQGTRLTVV.

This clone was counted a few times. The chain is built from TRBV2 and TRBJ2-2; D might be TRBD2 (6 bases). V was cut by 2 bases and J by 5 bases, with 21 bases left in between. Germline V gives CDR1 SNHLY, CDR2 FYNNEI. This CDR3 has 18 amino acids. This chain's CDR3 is CASSESSVGVRGTGELFF. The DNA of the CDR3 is TGTGCCAGCAGTGAATCATCAGTTGGGGTCCGGGGGACCGGGGAGCTGTTTTTT.

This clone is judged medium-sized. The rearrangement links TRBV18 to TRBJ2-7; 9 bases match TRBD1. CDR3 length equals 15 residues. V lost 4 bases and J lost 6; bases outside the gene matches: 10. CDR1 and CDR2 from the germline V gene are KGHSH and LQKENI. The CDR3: CASSLMTGGESEQYF. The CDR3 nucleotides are TGTGCCAGCTCACTCATGACAGGGGGGGAATCCGAGCAGTACTTC.

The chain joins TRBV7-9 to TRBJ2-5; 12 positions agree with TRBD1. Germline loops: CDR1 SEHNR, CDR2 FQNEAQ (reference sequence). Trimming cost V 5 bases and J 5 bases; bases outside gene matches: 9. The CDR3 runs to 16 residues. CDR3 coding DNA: TGTGCCAGCAGCCTGGGGGACAGGGGGCCGGTGGAGACCCAGTACTTC. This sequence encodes CASSLGDRGPVETQYF.

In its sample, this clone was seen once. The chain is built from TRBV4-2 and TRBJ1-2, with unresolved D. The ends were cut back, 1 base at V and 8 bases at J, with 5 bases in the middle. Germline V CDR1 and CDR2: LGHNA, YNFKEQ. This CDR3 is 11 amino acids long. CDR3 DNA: TGTGCCAGCAGCCAAGTACGGGGCTACACCTTC. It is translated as CASSQVRGYTF.

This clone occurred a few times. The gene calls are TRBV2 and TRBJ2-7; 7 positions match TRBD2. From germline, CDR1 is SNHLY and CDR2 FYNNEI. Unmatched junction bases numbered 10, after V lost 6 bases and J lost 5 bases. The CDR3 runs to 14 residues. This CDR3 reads CASSRLRGSDEQYF. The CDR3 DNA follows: TGTGCCAGCAGCCGGTTGCGGGGGTCTGACGAGCAGTACTTC. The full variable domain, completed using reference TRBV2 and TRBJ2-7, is EPEVTQTPSHQVTQMGQEVILRCVPISNHLYFYWYRQILGQKVEFLVSFYNNEISEKSEIFDDQFSVERPDGSNFTLKIRSTKLEDSAMYFCASSRLRGSDEQYFGPGTRLTVT.